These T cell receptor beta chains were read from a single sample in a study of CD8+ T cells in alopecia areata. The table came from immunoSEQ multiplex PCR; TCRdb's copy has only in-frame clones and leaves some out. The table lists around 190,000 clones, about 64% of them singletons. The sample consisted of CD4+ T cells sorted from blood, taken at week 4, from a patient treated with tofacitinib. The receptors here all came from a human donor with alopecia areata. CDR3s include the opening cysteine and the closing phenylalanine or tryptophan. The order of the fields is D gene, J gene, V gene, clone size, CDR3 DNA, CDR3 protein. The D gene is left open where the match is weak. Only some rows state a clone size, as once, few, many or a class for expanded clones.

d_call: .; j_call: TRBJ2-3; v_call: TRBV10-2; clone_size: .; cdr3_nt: TGCGCCAGCAGTGAGTCTCGGAATACGCAGTATTTT; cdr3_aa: CASSESRNTQYF
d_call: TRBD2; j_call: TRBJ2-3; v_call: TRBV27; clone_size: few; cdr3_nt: TGTGCCAGCAGACTAGCGGGCGGCACAGATACGCAGTATTTT; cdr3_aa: CASRLAGGTDTQYF
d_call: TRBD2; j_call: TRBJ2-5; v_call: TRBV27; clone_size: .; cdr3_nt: TGTGCCAGCAGCCGGGGGGGGGAAGAGACCCAGTACTTC; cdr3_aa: CASSRGGEETQYF
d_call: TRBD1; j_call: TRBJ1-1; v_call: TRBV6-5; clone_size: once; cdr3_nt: TGTGCCAGCAGCACCCGACAGGGGGGCCCTCCTGAAGCTTTCTTT; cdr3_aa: CASSTRQGGPPEAFF
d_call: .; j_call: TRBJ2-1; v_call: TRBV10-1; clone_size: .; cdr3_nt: TGCGCCAGCAGTGAGTCTCCTAGGGAGCAGTTCTTC; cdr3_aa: CASSESPREQFF
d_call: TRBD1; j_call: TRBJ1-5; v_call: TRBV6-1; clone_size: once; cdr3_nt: TGTGCCAGCAGTAAACAGGGGATTAGCAATCAGCCCCAGCATTTT; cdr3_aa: CASSKQGISNQPQHF
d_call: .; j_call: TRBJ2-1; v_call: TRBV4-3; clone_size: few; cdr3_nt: TGCGCCAGCAGCCAAGTTCTCGCGCCCTACAATGAGCAGTTCTTC; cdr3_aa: CASSQVLAPYNEQFF
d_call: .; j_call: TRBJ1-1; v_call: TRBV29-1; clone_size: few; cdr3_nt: TGCAGCGTAAAACGAGGGGAGTACACTGAAGCTTTCTTT; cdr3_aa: CSVKRGEYTEAFF
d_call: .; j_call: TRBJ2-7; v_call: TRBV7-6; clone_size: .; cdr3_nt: TGTGCCAGCAGCCAAGACGGGCGCTCCTACGAGCAGTACTTC; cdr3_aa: CASSQDGRSYEQYF
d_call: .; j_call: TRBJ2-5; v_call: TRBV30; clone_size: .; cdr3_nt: TGTGCCTGGGGGGCCGGGATGGCTTTACAAGAGACCCAGTACTTC; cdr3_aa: CAWGAGMALQETQYF
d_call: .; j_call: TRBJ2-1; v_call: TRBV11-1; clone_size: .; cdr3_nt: TGTGCCAGCAGCTTAGGACAAGGGGATGAGCAGTTCTTC; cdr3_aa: CASSLGQGDEQFF
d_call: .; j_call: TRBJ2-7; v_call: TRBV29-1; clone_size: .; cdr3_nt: TGCAGCGTTGGAGTGTTCTACGAGCAGTACTTC; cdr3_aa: CSVGVFYEQYF
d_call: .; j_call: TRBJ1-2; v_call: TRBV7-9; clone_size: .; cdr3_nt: TGTGCCAGCAGCTTAGGTGGGGACTATGGCTACACCTTC; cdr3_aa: CASSLGGDYGYTF
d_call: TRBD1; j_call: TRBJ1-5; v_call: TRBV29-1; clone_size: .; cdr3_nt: TGCAGCGAATGGGAGGGACAGCCCACGGATCAGCCCCAGCATTTT; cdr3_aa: CSEWEGQPTDQPQHF
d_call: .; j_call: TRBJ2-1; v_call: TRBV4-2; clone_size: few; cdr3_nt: TGTGCCAGCAGAGGTGCCCCTTATGCCTCCTACAATGAGCAGTTCTTC; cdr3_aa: CASRGAPYASYNEQFF
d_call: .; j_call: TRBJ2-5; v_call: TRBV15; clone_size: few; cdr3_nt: TGTGCCACCAGCAGAGGGGAGGGGGCTTACGAAGAGACCCAGTACTTC; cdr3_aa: CATSRGEGAYEETQYF
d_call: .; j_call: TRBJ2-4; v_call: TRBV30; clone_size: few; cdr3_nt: TGTGCCTGGAGTGCCGGACTGTACACTAGGTACTTC; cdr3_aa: CAWSAGLYTRYF
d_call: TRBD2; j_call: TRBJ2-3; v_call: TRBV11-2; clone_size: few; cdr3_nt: TGTGCCAGCAGCTTCCAATCCGGGACTAGCGGTTTTGCAGATACGCAGTATTTT; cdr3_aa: CASSFQSGTSGFADTQYF
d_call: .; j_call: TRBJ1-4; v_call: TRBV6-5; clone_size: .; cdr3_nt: TGTGCCAGCAGAGTCTCAGAAGGGGGAAGGGAAAAACTGTTTTTT; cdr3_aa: CASRVSEGGREKLFF
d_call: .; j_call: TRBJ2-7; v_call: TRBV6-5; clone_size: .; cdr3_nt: TGTGCCAGCAGTCCATCAACAGGGTACGAGCAGTACTTC; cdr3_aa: CASSPSTGYEQYF
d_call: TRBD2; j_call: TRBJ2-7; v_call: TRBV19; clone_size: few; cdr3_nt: TGTGCCACCTCAAGAGATAGCGGGCCGAACGAGCAGTACTTC; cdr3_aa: CATSRDSGPNEQYF
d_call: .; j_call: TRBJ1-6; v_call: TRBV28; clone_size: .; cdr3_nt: TGTGCCAGCAGTTTATGGGGGCTCGGGTCACCCCTCCACTTT; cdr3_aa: CASSLWGLGSPLHF
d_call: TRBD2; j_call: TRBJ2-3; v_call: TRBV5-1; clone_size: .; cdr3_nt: TGCGCCAGCAGCTTCACGGGGGAGGGTACGCAGTATTTT; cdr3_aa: CASSFTGEGTQYF
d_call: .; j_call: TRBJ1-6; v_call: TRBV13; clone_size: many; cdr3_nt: TGTGCCAGCAGCTTGGGCGGTATGGTGACAAATTCACCCCTCCACTTT; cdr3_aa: CASSLGGMVTNSPLHF
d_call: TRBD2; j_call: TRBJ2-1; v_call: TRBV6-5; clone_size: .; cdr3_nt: TGTGCCAGCAGTTCTCAGACTAGCGGGGGCCACAATGAGCAGTTCTTC; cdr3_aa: CASSSQTSGGHNEQFF
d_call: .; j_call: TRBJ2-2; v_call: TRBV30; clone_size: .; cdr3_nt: TGTGCCTGGAGTTCCGGCAGGGGGAACACCGGGGAGCTGTTTTTT; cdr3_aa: CAWSSGRGNTGELFF
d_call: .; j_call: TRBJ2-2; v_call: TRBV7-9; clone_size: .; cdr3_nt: TGTGCCAGCAGCTATACGAACACCGGGGAGCTGTTTTTT; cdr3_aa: CASSYTNTGELFF
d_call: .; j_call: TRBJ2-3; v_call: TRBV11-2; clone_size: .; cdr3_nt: TGTGCCAGCAGCCCCCGCTCGACGCAGTATTTT; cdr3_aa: CASSPRSTQYF